This T cell receptor (beta chain) was sequenced in a study of glioma-infiltrating T cells. Many counts were recorded for this clonotype. The iRepertoire nested amplicon-rescue multiplex PCR amplified TCR alpha and beta CDR3s from RNA. Using its own MiXCR run on the multiplex PCR reads, TCRdb lists one record per CDR3 protein. Here the sample spans some 110,000 distinct CDR3 sequences, approximately 23% being singletons. This CDR3 region has 16 residues. Trimming took 1 base from V and 5 from J, leaving 17 bases between them. The germline V gene has CDR1 MGHRA and CDR2 YSYEKL. The specimen sequenced was glioma tissue, nonneoplastic brain tissue, or PBMCs (not recorded which). This chain links TRBV4-1 with TRBJ1-2, with no clear D. This clonotype originated in a human donor with low-grade glioma or glioblastoma, undergoing nonglioma brain surgery, or in good health (not recorded which). This chain's CDR3 is CASSQVPPGPGYGYTF. As DNA, the CDR3 is TGCGCCAGCAGCCAAGTTCCCCCAGGCCCCGGGTATGGCTACACCTTC.